A selection of T cell receptor beta chains follows, all from one sample in a study of regulatory T cells in long-lasting Graves disease. TCRdb passed the multiplex PCR reads through MiXCR, listing each CDR3 protein once. The sample carries 400,000 or so distinct CDR3 sequences, less than 25% recorded once. Source: peripheral blood mononuclear cells (PBMCs), taken when the disease was refractory, from a patient treated with antithyroid drugs. The receptors derive from a female donor with Graves disease. The CDR3 runs from the conserved cysteine through the conserved F or W. A D gene is named only where the DNA matches it firmly. The size field is filled for only some rows; it gives once, few, many or a size class.

J gene	clone size	D gene	V gene	CDR3 DNA	CDR3 protein
TRBJ2-7	many	NA	TRBV2	TGTGCCAGCAGTGCGGGGCTTTTGGACGAGCAGTACTTC	CASSAGLLDEQYF
TRBJ1-6	NA	NA	TRBV7-2	TGTGCCAGCAGACCCGACATGGGCCCCCATTTGCCCCTCCACTTT	CASRPDMGPHLPLHF
TRBJ1-1	NA	NA	TRBV4-3	TGCGCCAGCAGCCAAGGGCCGTTGTTTAGCACTGAAGCTTTCTTT	CASSQGPLFSTEAFF
TRBJ2-7	many	TRBD1	TRBV28	TGTGCCAGCAGTTTGACAGGGGTCCACGAGCAGTACTTC	CASSLTGVHEQYF
TRBJ2-1	NA	NA	TRBV7-6	TGTGCCAGCAGCTCCGGGCACAATATGCGGGTAAATGAGCAGTTCTTC	CASSSGHNMRVNEQFF
TRBJ2-3	NA	NA	TRBV6-1	TGTGCCAGCAGTTATGAGGGGTTCGGTACGCAGTATTTT	CASSYEGFGTQYF
TRBJ2-7	NA	TRBD2	TRBV6-2/TRBV6-3	TGTGCCAGCAGTGAATCTCTTGGAGGGGACGGGGGGTACGAGCAGTACTTC	CASSESLGGDGGYEQYF
TRBJ1-2	NA	TRBD1	TRBV19	TGTGCCAGTAGTATAGGGACAGGGGGGCCTGGCTACACCTTC	CASSIGTGGPGYTF
TRBJ2-7	NA	NA	TRBV5-8	TGTGCCAGCAGCTTTAAGTACTTC	CASSFKYF
TRBJ2-7	NA	TRBD1	TRBV10-3	TGTGCCATCAGGGGACAGGGCGGGACCTACGAGCAGTACTTC	CAIRGQGGTYEQYF
TRBJ2-7	many	TRBD2	TRBV12-3/TRBV12-4	TGTGCCAGCAGTTCGGTAGCGGGAAGGGTGAACGAGCAGTACTTC	CASSSVAGRVNEQYF